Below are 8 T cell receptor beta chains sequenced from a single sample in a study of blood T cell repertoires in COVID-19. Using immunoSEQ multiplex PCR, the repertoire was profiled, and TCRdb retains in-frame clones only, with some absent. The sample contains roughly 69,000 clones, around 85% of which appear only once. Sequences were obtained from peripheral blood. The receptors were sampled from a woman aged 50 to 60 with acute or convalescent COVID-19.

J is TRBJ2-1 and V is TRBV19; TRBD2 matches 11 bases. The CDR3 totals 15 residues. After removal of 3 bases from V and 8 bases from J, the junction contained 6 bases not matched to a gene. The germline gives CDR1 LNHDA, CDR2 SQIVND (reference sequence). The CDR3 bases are TGTGCCAGTAGTATTGGGGGTAGCGGGAGGGATGAGCAGTTCTTC. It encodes CASSIGGSGRDEQFF.

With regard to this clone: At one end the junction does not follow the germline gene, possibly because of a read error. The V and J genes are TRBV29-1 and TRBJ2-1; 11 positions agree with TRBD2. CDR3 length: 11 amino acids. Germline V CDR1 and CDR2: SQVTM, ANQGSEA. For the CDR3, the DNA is TGTGTAGCGGGGGGGTACAATGAGCAGTTCTTC. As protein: CVAGGYNEQFF.

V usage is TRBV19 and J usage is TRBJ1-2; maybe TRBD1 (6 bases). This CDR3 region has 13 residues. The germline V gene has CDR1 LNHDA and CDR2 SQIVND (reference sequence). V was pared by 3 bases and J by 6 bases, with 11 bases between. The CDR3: CASSMRQDNGYTF. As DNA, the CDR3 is TGTGCCAGTAGTATGCGACAGGACAATGGCTACACCTTC.

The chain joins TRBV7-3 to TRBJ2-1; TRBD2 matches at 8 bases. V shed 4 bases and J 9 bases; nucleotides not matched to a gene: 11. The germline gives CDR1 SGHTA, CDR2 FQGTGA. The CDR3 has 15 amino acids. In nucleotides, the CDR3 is TGTGCCAGCAGCTCCGGAAAGCGGGAGAATAGTGAGCAGTTCTTC. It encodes CASSSGKRENSEQFF.

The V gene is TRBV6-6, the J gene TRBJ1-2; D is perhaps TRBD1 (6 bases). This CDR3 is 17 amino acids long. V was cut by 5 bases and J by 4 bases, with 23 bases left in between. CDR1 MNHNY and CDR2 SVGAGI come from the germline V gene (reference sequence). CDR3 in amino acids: CASSPLGTGHEFYGYTF. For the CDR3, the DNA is TGTGCCAGCAGTCCCTTAGGAACGGGACACGAATTCTATGGCTACACCTTC.

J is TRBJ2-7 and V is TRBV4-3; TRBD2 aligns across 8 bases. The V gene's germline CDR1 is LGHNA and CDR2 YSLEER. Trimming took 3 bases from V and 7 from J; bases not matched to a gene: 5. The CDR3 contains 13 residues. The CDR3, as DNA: TGCGCCAGCAGCCACGGGAGGGCCAGTGAGCAGTACTTC. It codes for CASSHGRASEQYF.

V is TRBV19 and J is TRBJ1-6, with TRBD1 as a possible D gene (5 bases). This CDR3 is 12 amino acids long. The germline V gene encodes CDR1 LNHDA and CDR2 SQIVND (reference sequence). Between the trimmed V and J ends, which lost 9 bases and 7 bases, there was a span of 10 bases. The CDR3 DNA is TGTGCCAGCGGGACTCTAAATTCACCCCTCCACTTT. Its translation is CASGTLNSPLHF.

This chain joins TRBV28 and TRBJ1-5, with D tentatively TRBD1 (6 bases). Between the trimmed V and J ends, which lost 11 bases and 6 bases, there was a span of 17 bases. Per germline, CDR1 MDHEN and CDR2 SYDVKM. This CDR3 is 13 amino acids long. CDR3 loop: CASEGGASQPQHF. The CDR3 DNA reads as TGTGCCTCAGAAGGGGGGGCGAGTCAGCCCCAGCATTTT.